Following are 20 T cell receptor beta chains from one sample sequenced in a study of blood T cells in healthy people across ages. For the second PCR, which ran for 7 to 11 cycles, a sample-barcoded 5' primer and a J-beta primer mix were used. A single record per CDR3 protein comes from TCRdb applying MiXCR to the 5' RACE reads. This sample has roughly 2 million distinct CDR3 sequences, with approximately 50% found just once. What was sequenced was blood. The receptor set was obtained from a woman between 40 and 50 years old in good health.

CDR3 loop: CAISPGTNQETQYF. The DNA of the CDR3 is TGTGCCATCAGCCCCGGGACCAACCAAGAGACCCAGTACTTC. The V call is TRBV10-3, the J call TRBJ2-5, with D perhaps given as TRBD1 or TRBD2 (5 bases each). The CDR3 loop spans 14 amino acids. V was clipped by 6 bases and J by 0 bases, with 11 bases between them. The germline gives CDR1 ENHRY, CDR2 SYGVKD.

This clonotype was seen only a few times. V usage is TRBV9 and J usage is TRBJ1-2, with D uncertain. The germline gives CDR1 SGDLS, CDR2 YYNGEE. V lost 0 bases, J lost 2 bases, and 2 bases lay in between. The CDR3 runs to 12 residues. The CDR3 DNA is TGTGCCAGCAGCGTAGCAAACTATGGCTACACCTTC. It codes for CASSVANYGYTF.

This clonotype was seen many times. A read error may produce the germline difference seen at one junction end. This CDR3 is CASRSLAGGYNEQFF. The CDR3 nucleotides are TGTGCCAGCAGATCCTTAGCGGGGGGTTACAATGAGCAGTTCTTC. The chain carries TRBV5-1 and TRBJ2-1; 10 bases line up with TRBD2. The CDR3 consists of 15 residues. Germline V gene lookup returns CDR1 SGHRS and CDR2 YFSETQ.

This clonotype was recorded only once. The chain carries TRBV6-6 and TRBJ1-1; D gene uncertain. CDR1 MNHNY and CDR2 SVGAGI come from the germline V gene (reference sequence). The ends were cut back, 0 bases at V and 6 bases at J, with 5 bases in the middle. This CDR3 spans 12 amino acids. The DNA of the CDR3 is TGTGCCAGCAGTTACTCGTCATCTGAAGCTTTCTTT. Protein sequence: CASSYSSSEAFF.

CDR3 sequence (DNA): TGTGCCAGCAGTATGGACAGTCGGAACTATGGCTACACCTTC. This sequence encodes CASSMDSRNYGYTF. This chain links TRBV28 with TRBJ1-2; D perhaps matches TRBD1 (6 bases). Trimming cost V 5 bases and J 2 bases, with 12 bases left between them. The germline V gene encodes CDR1 MDHEN and CDR2 SYDVKM. The CDR3 runs to 14 residues.

The J gene is TRBJ2-7, the V gene TRBV19; either TRBD1 or TRBD2 may fit D (5 bases each). V lost 5 bases and J lost 5, with 19 bases in between. This CDR3 has 15 residues. The germline gives CDR1 LNHDA, CDR2 SQIVND (reference sequence). CDR3 bases: TGTGCCAGTAGTCCCCGGGTAGGGGAGATCCACGAGCAGTACTTC. Translated: CASSPRVGEIHEQYF.

This clonotype was found a few times. The chain joins TRBV7-9 to TRBJ2-3, with D possibly being TRBD2 (5 bases). This CDR3 has 12 residues. The germline V gene has CDR1 SEHNR and CDR2 FQNEAQ (reference sequence). Trimming stripped 2 bases from V and 10 bases from J, with 10 bases between. CDR3: CASSLREEAQYF. In nucleotides, the CDR3 is TGTGCCAGCAGCTTAAGAGAGGAGGCGCAGTATTTT.

This chain joins TRBV20-1 and TRBJ2-3; D is tentatively TRBD1 or TRBD2 (6 bases each). The CDR3 extends over 14 amino acids. Germline V gene lookup returns CDR1 DFQATT and CDR2 SNEGSKA (reference sequence). Trimming cost V 7 bases and J 0 bases, with 14 bases left between them. In DNA, the CDR3 is TGCAGTGGAGTTAGGGGGACTAGCACAGATACGCAGTATTTT. It codes for CSGVRGTSTDTQYF.

This clonotype was counted once. The genes are TRBV6-5 and TRBJ2-1; D remains unclear. Germline values: CDR1 MNHEY, CDR2 SVGAGI. Trimming removed 7 bases from V and 7 bases from J, with 17 bases in between. The CDR3 runs 14 residues. The CDR3 is CASTPMGITNEQFF. For the CDR3, the DNA is TGTGCCAGCACCCCCATGGGGATAACGAATGAGCAGTTCTTC.

For this clonotype: The junction departs from the called germline gene at one end, perhaps through a read error. The CDR3 DNA is TGTACCAGCATCGGGCGGTTGGAGACCCAGTACTTC. Protein product: CTSIGRLETQYF. This chain uses TRBV2 with TRBJ2-7, with unresolved D. TRBJ2-5 explains the end of the DNA better; the J call may be wrong. Germline-derived CDR1 and CDR2 are SNHLY and FYNNEI. The CDR3 contains 12 residues.

The genes are TRBV9 and TRBJ2-5; the D gene is possibly TRBD2 (6 bases). Trimming stripped 0 bases from V and 11 bases from J, with 20 bases between. The CDR3 spans 15 residues. CDR1 is SGDLS, CDR2 YYNGEE, per germline. The CDR3 nucleotides are TGTGCCAGCAGCGTAGGACTGAGGGACGGGGGAGAGCAGTACTTC. Its protein is CASSVGLRDGGEQYF.

This clonotype was observed once. The chain combines TRBV6-6 with TRBJ1-5; weak D call: TRBD1 (6 bases). The CDR3 length is 14 residues. Germline-derived CDR1 and CDR2 are MNHNY and SVGAGI (reference sequence). Trimming removed 3 bases from V and 6 bases from J, with 12 bases in between. CDR3 DNA: TGTGCCAGCAGTTATTGGCAGGGGAGTCAGCCCCAGCATTTT. Amino acids: CASSYWQGSQPQHF.

This sequence joins TRBV20-1 and TRBJ1-1; D possibly corresponds to TRBD1 (6 bases). CDR1 and CDR2 (germline): DFQATT, SNEGSKA (reference sequence). V lost 3 bases and J lost 0, with 8 bases in between. The CDR3 sequence is 13 residues long. CDR3 DNA sequence: TGCAGTGCTAGGGGGGGCTTGAACACTGAAGCTTTCTTT. Its protein product is CSARGGLNTEAFF.

The rearrangement uses TRBV24-1 and TRBJ2-1; 7 positions agree with TRBD1. The CDR3 covers 16 residues. From germline, CDR1 is KGHDR and CDR2 SFDVKD. The V and J ends lost 4 bases and 4 bases, in that order; junction bases with no gene match: 9. CDR3 amino acids: CATSERQGLGYNEQFF. CDR3 nucleotides: TGTGCCACCAGTGAGAGACAGGGTCTCGGGTACAATGAGCAGTTCTTC.

The CDR3 DNA reads as TGTGCCAGCAGCTTACGTTCGGGGCACTATGGCTACACCTTC. Amino acid sequence: CASSLRSGHYGYTF. This chain connects TRBV11-2 to TRBJ1-2, with a possible D match to TRBD1 (5 bases). V was pared by 2 bases and J by 3 bases, with 10 bases between. CDR3 length: 14 amino acids. Germline CDR1 is SGHAT and CDR2 is FQNNGV.

The rearrangement uses TRBV20-1 and TRBJ1-1, with 7 bases lining up with TRBD1. The trim removed 6 bases at V and 5 bases at J, leaving 9 bases unmatched. The CDR3 covers 13 residues. The germline gives CDR1 DFQATT, CDR2 SNEGSKA (reference sequence). CDR3 protein: CSAEEGAGTEAFF. The CDR3 nucleotides are TGCAGTGCCGAGGAGGGGGCAGGAACTGAAGCTTTCTTT.

V gene TRBV7-3 combines with J gene TRBJ2-1; TRBD1 might be the D (5 bases). The germline CDR1 and CDR2 sequences are SGHTA and FQGTGA. Between the trimmed V and J ends, which lost 3 bases and 6 bases, there was a span of 18 bases. CDR3 length: 16 residues. The CDR3 nucleotides are TGTGCCAGCAGCTTGTTGGTAGGGGCTTGGCCCAATGAGCAGTTCTTC. It specifies CASSLLVGAWPNEQFF. The full variable domain, with the rest looked up from reference TRBV7-3 and TRBJ2-1, is GAGVSQTPSNKVTEKGKYVELRCDPISGHTALYWYRQSLGQGPEFLIYFQGTGAADDSGLPNDRFFAVRPEGSVSTLKIQRTERGDSAVYLCASSLLVGAWPNEQFFGPGTRLTVL.

The genes are TRBV5-6 and TRBJ2-7; the D gene is possibly TRBD2 (5 bases). V was clipped by 4 bases and J by 7 bases, with 18 bases between them. The CDR3 loop spans 14 amino acids. Germline V gene lookup returns CDR1 SGHDT and CDR2 YYEEEE. The CDR3 DNA reads as TGTGCCAGCAGCGAGGGCCTGGTAAACAATGAGCAGTACTTC. Translation gives CASSEGLVNNEQYF. The whole variable domain, filled in from reference TRBV5-6 and TRBJ2-7, reads DAGVTQSPTHLIKTRGQQVTLRCSPKSGHDTVSWYQQALGQGPQFIFQYYEEEERQRGNFPDRFSGHQFPNYSSELNVNALLLGDSALYLCASSEGLVNNEQYFGPGTRLTVT.

This clonotype was seen a handful of times. The chain uses TRBV29-1 and TRBJ2-1; D tentatively fits TRBD1 or TRBD2 (6 bases each). Germline CDR1 reads SQVTM; CDR2 reads ANQGSEA. V shed 4 bases and J shed 8 bases, with 18 bases lying between them. The CDR3 totals 14 residues. CDR3 DNA: TGCAGCGTTGTGTCCGTCGGGGGCCGGGATGAGCAGTTCTTC. This codes for CSVVSVGGRDEQFF.

The chain has TRBV28 and TRBJ2-6, with a weak D call TRBD2 (7 bases). The germline CDR1 and CDR2 sequences are MDHEN and SYDVKM. Trimming removed 3 bases at V and 0 bases at J, with 18 bases between. There are 19 residues in the CDR3. CDR3: CASSLVGGAGNSGANVLTF. The CDR3 DNA reads as TGTGCCAGCAGTTTGGTAGGGGGGGCGGGCAACTCTGGGGCCAACGTCCTGACTTTC.